This T cell receptor (beta chain) is from a study of monozygotic twins with cystic fibrosis. Study information: Library input was approximately 2.7 micrograms of fragmented DNA, with approximately 15 PCR cycles. Study-level findings and limits: Monozygotic CF twin pairs shared significantly more nucleotide-identical clonotypes than unrelated CF individuals did. In 13 of 16 pairs, V gene usage was closest to the co-twin's.

This clone appeared a few times. Antigen: not known. The table came from immunoSEQ multiplex PCR; TCRdb's copy has only in-frame clones and leaves some out. The sample contains some 32,000 clones, roughly 90% of which appear only once. Deletions cut 0 bases from V and 7 bases from J, with 3 bases between. CDR1 and CDR2 (germline): LGHNA, YNFKEQ. CDR3 length: 11 residues. Sequencing used blood. This clonotype originated in a girl under 10 years old with cystic fibrosis. This chain connects TRBV4-2 to TRBJ1-2; no firm D call. In DNA form, the CDR3 reads TGTGCCAGCAGCCAAGAAGGTGGCTACACCTTC. Protein product: CASSQEGGYTF.